A selection of T cell receptor beta chains follows, all from one sample in a study of blood T cell repertoires in COVID-19. Only in-frame clones appear in the TCRdb table, and some are missing; sequencing was by immunoSEQ multiplex PCR. The sample has roughly 160,000 clones; roughly 80% are singletons. The sample was peripheral blood. The source of these receptors is a man in his 70s with active or convalescent COVID-19. Both conserved end residues are part of each CDR3. The order of the fields is D gene, J gene, clone size, V gene, CDR3 protein, CDR3 DNA. D genes are given only for firm matches. Only part of the rows carry a size: once, few, many, or a class if the clone is expanded.

D: TRBD2; J: TRBJ2-7; size: .; V: TRBV7-8; CDR3: CASSLEWGGIPLYEQYF; DNA: TGTGCCAGCAGCTTAGAGTGGGGGGGAATCCCTCTATACGAGCAGTACTTC
D: TRBD1; J: TRBJ2-5; size: once; V: TRBV28; CDR3: CASSSYGQGVGETQYF; DNA: TGTGCCAGCAGTTCTTACGGACAGGGTGTTGGAGAGACCCAGTACTTC
D: TRBD1; J: TRBJ2-5; size: .; V: TRBV5-1; CDR3: CASSSLTGGGETQYF; DNA: TGCGCCAGCAGCTCCTTAACAGGGGGCGGTGAGACCCAGTACTTC
D: .; J: TRBJ1-5; size: .; V: TRBV18; CDR3: CASSPTTIPNGEPQHF; DNA: TGTGCCAGCTCACCAACCACAATCCCAAACGGAGAGCCCCAGCATTTT
D: TRBD2; J: TRBJ2-7; size: .; V: TRBV3-1/TRBV3-2; CDR3: CASSTTSGSIGQYF; DNA: TGTGCCAGCAGCACCACTAGCGGGAGTATTGGGCAGTACTTC
D: TRBD1; J: TRBJ1-1; size: .; V: TRBV7-2; CDR3: CASSFPGGRAFF; DNA: TGTGCCAGCAGCTTCCCAGGGGGCCGAGCTTTCTTT
D: .; J: TRBJ1-2; size: once; V: TRBV15; CDR3: CATSNREGYGYTF; DNA: TGTGCCACCAGCAATCGGGAGGGGTATGGCTACACCTTC
D: TRBD1; J: TRBJ1-3; size: .; V: TRBV27; CDR3: CASSRTGSSGNTIYF; DNA: TGTGCCAGCAGTCGGACAGGGTCCTCTGGAAACACCATATATTTT
D: .; J: TRBJ2-7; size: once; V: TRBV19; CDR3: CASSPRAVSSYEQYF; DNA: TGTGCCAGTAGCCCCAGGGCGGTCAGCTCCTACGAGCAGTACTTC
D: .; J: TRBJ2-3; size: .; V: TRBV5-1; CDR3: CASSLTVGVSTDTQYF; DNA: TGCGCCAGCAGCTTGACGGTAGGGGTCAGCACAGATACGCAGTATTTT
D: .; J: TRBJ2-7; size: .; V: TRBV11-2; CDR3: CASSLNRGGPSDEQYF; DNA: TGTGCCAGCAGCTTAAACCGGGGAGGTCCGAGCGACGAGCAGTACTTC
D: .; J: TRBJ2-7; size: .; V: TRBV20-1; CDR3: CSASRTGEQYF; DNA: TGCAGTGCTAGCCGAACCGGGGAGCAGTACTTC
D: TRBD1; J: TRBJ2-2; size: .; V: TRBV5-6; CDR3: CASSSPKDRGHTGELFF; DNA: TGTGCCAGCAGCTCTCCTAAGGACAGGGGGCACACCGGGGAGCTGTTTTTT
D: .; J: TRBJ2-2; size: .; V: TRBV9; CDR3: CASSPTGNAGELFF; DNA: TGTGCCAGCAGCCCCACGGGAAACGCCGGGGAGCTGTTTTTT
D: .; J: TRBJ1-6; size: .; V: TRBV11-3; CDR3: CASSFGQFLSSYNSPLHF; DNA: TGTGCCAGCAGCTTTGGACAGTTTTTGAGCTCCTATAATTCACCCCTCCACTTT
D: TRBD1; J: TRBJ1-2; size: .; V: TRBV5-6; CDR3: CASSPVPGQGEYGYTF; DNA: TGTGCCAGCAGCCCAGTCCCGGGACAGGGAGAGTATGGCTACACCTTC
D: TRBD1; J: TRBJ2-3; size: .; V: TRBV29-1; CDR3: CSAETGTDTQYF; DNA: TGCAGCGCTGAGACAGGGACAGATACGCAGTATTTT
D: .; J: TRBJ1-6; size: .; V: TRBV6-5; CDR3: CASSYSRWRDNSPLHF; DNA: TGTGCCAGCAGTTACTCAAGGTGGAGGGATAATTCACCCCTCCACTTT
D: TRBD2; J: TRBJ2-1; size: .; V: TRBV2; CDR3: CASSEEGAGLAGSYNEQFF; DNA: TGTGCCAGCAGTGAAGAAGGTGCGGGACTAGCGGGGTCCTACAATGAGCAGTTCTTC
D: TRBD2; J: TRBJ2-5; size: .; V: TRBV7-8; CDR3: CASSLGPLAGETQYF; DNA: TGTGCCAGCAGCTTAGGTCCACTAGCGGGGGAGACCCAGTACTTC
D: .; J: TRBJ2-5; size: .; V: TRBV7-2; CDR3: CASSLDRGAKTQYF; DNA: TGTGCCAGCAGCTTAGATCGGGGGGCAAAGACCCAGTACTTC
D: .; J: TRBJ1-1; size: .; V: TRBV12-3/TRBV12-4; CDR3: CASSLRGNTEAFF; DNA: TGTGCCAGCAGTTTACGGGGGAACACTGAAGCTTTCTTT
D: .; J: TRBJ2-7; size: .; V: TRBV28; CDR3: CASPPPGHLTYEQYF; DNA: TGTGCCAGCCCTCCGCCGGGACACCTAACCTACGAGCAGTACTTC
D: .; J: TRBJ1-5; size: .; V: TRBV24-1; CDR3: CATSGTRGRDSNQPQHF; DNA: TGTGCCACCAGTGGGACAAGGGGGAGAGATAGCAATCAGCCCCAGCATTTT
D: .; J: TRBJ1-5; size: .; V: TRBV6-1; CDR3: CASSEVSWPNSNQPQHF; DNA: TGTGCCAGCAGTGAAGTTTCTTGGCCGAATAGCAATCAGCCCCAGCATTTT
D: .; J: TRBJ2-7; size: .; V: TRBV6-5; CDR3: CASSLLGTFSYEQYF; DNA: TGTGCCAGCAGCCTCCTCGGGACATTTTCCTACGAGCAGTACTTC
D: TRBD2; J: TRBJ2-3; size: few; V: TRBV9; CDR3: CASSVEVLAGGSDTQYF; DNA: TGTGCCAGCAGCGTAGAGGTGCTAGCGGGGGGTTCCGATACGCAGTATTTT
D: .; J: TRBJ2-7; size: .; V: TRBV29-1; CDR3: CSAAAQGYEQYF; DNA: TGCAGCGCTGCCGCTCAGGGCTACGAGCAGTACTTC
D: .; J: TRBJ1-4; size: .; V: TRBV7-2; CDR3: CASSMGRAEKLFF; DNA: TGTGCCAGCAGCATGGGGAGGGCTGAAAAACTGTTTTTT
D: .; J: TRBJ2-7; size: .; V: TRBV7-2; CDR3: CASSPDGFVYEQYF; DNA: TGTGCCAGCAGCCCTGACGGGTTTGTCTACGAGCAGTACTTC
D: TRBD1; J: TRBJ1-1; size: .; V: TRBV6-2/TRBV6-3; CDR3: CASSYRQGSTEAFF; DNA: TGTGCCAGCAGTTACCGACAGGGCAGCACTGAAGCTTTCTTT
D: TRBD1; J: TRBJ2-2; size: .; V: TRBV9; CDR3: CASSARQGINTGELFF; DNA: TGTGCCAGCAGCGCTCGACAGGGAATAAACACCGGGGAGCTGTTTTTT
D: .; J: TRBJ2-5; size: once; V: TRBV7-2; CDR3: CASSSRRRGGLEETQYF; DNA: TGTGCCAGCAGCTCCCGGAGGAGGGGCGGCCTTGAAGAGACCCAGTACTTC
D: .; J: TRBJ2-7; size: .; V: TRBV15; CDR3: CATSRVGSASYEQYF; DNA: TGTGCCACCAGCAGAGTGGGCAGTGCTTCCTACGAGCAGTACTTC
D: .; J: TRBJ2-2; size: .; V: TRBV5-4; CDR3: CALGGVNTGELFF; DNA: TGTGCCTTAGGGGGGGTGAACACCGGGGAGCTGTTTTTT
D: .; J: TRBJ1-1; size: .; V: TRBV7-6; CDR3: CASSLVGGGNTEAFF; DNA: TGTGCCAGCAGCTTAGTAGGCGGGGGGAACACTGAAGCTTTCTTT
D: .; J: TRBJ2-7; size: .; V: TRBV6-5; CDR3: CASMDFPTSYEQYF; DNA: TGTGCCAGCATGGACTTTCCAACTTCCTACGAGCAGTACTTC
D: .; J: TRBJ1-5; size: .; V: TRBV28; CDR3: CASSLGGAGWSLGPQHF; DNA: TGTGCCAGCAGTTTAGGTGGGGCGGGGTGGTCCCTCGGTCCCCAGCATTTT
D: .; J: TRBJ1-1; size: .; V: TRBV7-9; CDR3: CASSLLGGGTEAFF; DNA: TGTGCCAGCAGCTTACTTGGGGGAGGGACTGAAGCTTTCTTT
D: TRBD1; J: TRBJ1-1; size: .; V: TRBV27; CDR3: CASSSEGGLNTEAFF; DNA: TGTGCCAGCAGCTCCGAAGGGGGCCTGAACACTGAAGCTTTCTTT
D: .; J: TRBJ2-7; size: once; V: TRBV12-3/TRBV12-4; CDR3: CASSFRVDNEQYF; DNA: TGTGCCAGCAGTTTTAGGGTGGACAACGAGCAGTACTTC
D: TRBD2; J: TRBJ2-2; size: .; V: TRBV5-5; CDR3: CASSPRTSGALGELFF; DNA: TGTGCCAGCAGCCCAAGGACTAGCGGGGCCCTGGGGGAGCTGTTTTTT
D: .; J: TRBJ1-2; size: few; V: TRBV6-5; CDR3: CATLGTGVSYGYTF; DNA: TGTGCCACCCTAGGAACCGGGGTTTCCTATGGCTACACCTTC
D: TRBD1; J: TRBJ1-3; size: .; V: TRBV19; CDR3: CASSIRDGTGGNTIYF; DNA: TGTGCCAGTAGTATAAGGGACGGGACAGGTGGAAACACCATATATTTT
D: TRBD2; J: TRBJ2-7; size: .; V: TRBV10-3; CDR3: CAIGGLAGVEQYF; DNA: TGTGCCATCGGGGGACTAGCGGGAGTCGAGCAGTACTTC